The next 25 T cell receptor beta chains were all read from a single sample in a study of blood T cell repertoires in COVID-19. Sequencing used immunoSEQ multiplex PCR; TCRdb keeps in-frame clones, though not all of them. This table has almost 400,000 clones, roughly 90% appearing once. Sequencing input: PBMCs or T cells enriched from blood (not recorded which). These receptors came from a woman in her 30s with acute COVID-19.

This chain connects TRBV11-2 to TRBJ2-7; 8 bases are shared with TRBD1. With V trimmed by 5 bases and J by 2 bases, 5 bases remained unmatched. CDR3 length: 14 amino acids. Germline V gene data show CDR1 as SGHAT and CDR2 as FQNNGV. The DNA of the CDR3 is TGTGCCAGCAGCCTGACAGGGGTCACCTACGAGCAGTACTTC. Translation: CASSLTGVTYEQYF.

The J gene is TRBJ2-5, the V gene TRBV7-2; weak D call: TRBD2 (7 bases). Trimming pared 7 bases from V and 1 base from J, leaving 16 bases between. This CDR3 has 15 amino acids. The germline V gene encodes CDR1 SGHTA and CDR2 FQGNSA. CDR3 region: CASTFTRGAQETQYF. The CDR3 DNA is TGTGCCAGCACCTTCACCCGGGGGGCCCAAGAGACCCAGTACTTC.

DNA of the CDR3: TGTGCCAGCTCACTAAGAGGACAGGACTCTGGAAACACCATATATTTT. Translating gives CASSLRGQDSGNTIYF. The V and J genes are TRBV18 and TRBJ1-3, with 7 bases lining up with TRBD1. Trimming at V came to 4 bases and at J to 0 bases, leaving 6 bases not matched to a gene. Germline CDR1 and CDR2: KGHSH and LQKENI. The CDR3 length is 16 residues.

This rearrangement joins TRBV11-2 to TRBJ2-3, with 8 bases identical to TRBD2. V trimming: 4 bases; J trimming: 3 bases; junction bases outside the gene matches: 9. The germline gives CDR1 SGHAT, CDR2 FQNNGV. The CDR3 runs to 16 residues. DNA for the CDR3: TGTGCCAGCAGCTATAGTTTCGGACTAGCTACAGATACGCAGTATTTT. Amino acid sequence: CASSYSFGLATDTQYF.

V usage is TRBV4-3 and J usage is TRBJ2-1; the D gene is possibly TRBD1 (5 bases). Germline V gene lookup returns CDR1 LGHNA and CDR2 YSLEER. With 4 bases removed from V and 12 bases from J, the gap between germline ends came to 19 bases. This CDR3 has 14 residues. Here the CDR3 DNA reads TGCGCCAGCAGCCCTTTAGGGGTGGACGGAACGCAGTTCTTC. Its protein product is CASSPLGVDGTQFF.

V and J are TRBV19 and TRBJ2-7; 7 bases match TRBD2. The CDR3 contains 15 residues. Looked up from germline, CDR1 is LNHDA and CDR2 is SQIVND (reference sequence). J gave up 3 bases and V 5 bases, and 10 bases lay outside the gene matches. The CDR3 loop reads CASSFKSGDNYEQYF. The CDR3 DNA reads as TGTGCCAGTAGTTTCAAGAGCGGGGATAACTACGAGCAGTACTTC.

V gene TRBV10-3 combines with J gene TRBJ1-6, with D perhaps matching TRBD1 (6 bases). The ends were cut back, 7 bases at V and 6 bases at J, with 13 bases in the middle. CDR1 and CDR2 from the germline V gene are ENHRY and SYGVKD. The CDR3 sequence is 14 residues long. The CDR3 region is CAITQGTGNSPLHF. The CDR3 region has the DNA TGTGCCATCACCCAGGGGACGGGTAATTCACCCCTCCACTTT.

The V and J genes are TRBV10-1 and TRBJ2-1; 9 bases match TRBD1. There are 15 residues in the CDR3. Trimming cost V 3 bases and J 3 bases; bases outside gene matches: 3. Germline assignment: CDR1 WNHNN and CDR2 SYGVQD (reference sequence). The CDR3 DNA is TGCGCCAGCAGTGATGGGACAGGGATCTACAATGAGCAGTTCTTC. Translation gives CASSDGTGIYNEQFF.

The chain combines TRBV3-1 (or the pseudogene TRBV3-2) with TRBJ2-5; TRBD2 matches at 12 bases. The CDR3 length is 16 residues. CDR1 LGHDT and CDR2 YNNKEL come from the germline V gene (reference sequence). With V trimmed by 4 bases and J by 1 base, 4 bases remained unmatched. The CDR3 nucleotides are TGTGCCAGCAGCCCTGGACTAGCGGGGACCCAAGAGACCCAGTACTTC. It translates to CASSPGLAGTQETQYF.

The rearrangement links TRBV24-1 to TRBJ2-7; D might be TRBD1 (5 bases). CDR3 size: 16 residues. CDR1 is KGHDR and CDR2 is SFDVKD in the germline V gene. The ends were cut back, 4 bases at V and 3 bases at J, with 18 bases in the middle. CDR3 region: CATSDSTVQGFYEQYF. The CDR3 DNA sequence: TGTGCCACCAGTGACTCTACGGTCCAGGGATTCTACGAGCAGTACTTC.

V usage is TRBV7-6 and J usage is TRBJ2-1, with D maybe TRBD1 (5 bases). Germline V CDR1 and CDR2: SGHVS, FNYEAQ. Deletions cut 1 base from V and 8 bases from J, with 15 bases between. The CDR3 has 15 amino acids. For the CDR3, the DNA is TGTGCCAGCAGCTTAGGTCAGGGATTACAATATGAGCAGTTCTTC. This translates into CASSLGQGLQYEQFF.

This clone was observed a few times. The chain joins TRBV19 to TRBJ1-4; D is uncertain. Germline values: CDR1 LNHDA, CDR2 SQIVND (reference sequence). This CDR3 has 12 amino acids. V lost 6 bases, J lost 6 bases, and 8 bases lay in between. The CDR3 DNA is TGTGCCAGTAGCGCGGGCCATGAAAAACTGTTTTTT. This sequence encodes CASSAGHEKLFF.

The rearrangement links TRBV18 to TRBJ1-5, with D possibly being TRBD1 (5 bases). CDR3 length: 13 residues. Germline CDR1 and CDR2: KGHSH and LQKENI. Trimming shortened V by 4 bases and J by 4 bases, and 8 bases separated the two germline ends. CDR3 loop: CASSLQENQPQHF. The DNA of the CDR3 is TGTGCCAGCTCACTACAGGAGAATCAGCCCCAGCATTTT.

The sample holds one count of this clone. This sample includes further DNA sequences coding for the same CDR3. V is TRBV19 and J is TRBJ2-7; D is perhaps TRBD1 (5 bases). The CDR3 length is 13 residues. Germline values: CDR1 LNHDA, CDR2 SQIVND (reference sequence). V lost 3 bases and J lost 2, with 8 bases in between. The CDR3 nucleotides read TGTGCCAGTAGTATGCGACAGACCTACGAGCAGTACTTC. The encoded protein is CASSMRQTYEQYF. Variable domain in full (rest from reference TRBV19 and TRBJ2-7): DGGITQSPKYLFRKEGQNVTLSCEQNLNHDAMYWYRQDPGQGLRLIYYSQIVNDFQKGDIAEGYSVSREKKESFPLTVTSAQKNPTAFYLCASSMRQTYEQYFGPGTRLTVT.

This chain's CDR3 is CSASPDRGRNGYTF. The CDR3 DNA reads as TGCAGTGCTAGTCCGGACAGGGGGCGCAATGGCTACACCTTC. V usage is TRBV20-1 and J usage is TRBJ1-2; 11 bases fit TRBD1. The CDR3 sequence is 14 residues long. The V gene end was trimmed by 3 bases and the J gene end by 6 bases; junction bases not matched to a gene: 6. CDR1 DFQATT and CDR2 SNEGSKA come from the germline V gene (reference sequence).

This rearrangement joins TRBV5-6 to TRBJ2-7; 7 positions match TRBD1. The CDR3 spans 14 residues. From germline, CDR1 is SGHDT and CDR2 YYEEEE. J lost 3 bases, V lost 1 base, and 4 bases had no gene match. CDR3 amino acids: CASSLLGQNYEQYF. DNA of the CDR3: TGTGCCAGCAGCTTGTTGGGACAGAACTACGAGCAGTACTTC.

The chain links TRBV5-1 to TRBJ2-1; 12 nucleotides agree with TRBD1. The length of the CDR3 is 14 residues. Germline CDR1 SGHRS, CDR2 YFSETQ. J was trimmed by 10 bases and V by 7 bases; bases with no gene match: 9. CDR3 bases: TGCGCCAGCGGCGACAGAGGGACAGGGGGCGAGCAGTTCTTC. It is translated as CASGDRGTGGEQFF.

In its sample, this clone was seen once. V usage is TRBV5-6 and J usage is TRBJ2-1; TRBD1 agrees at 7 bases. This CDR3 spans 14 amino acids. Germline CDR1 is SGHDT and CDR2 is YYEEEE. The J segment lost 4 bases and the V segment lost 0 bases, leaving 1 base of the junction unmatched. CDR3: CASSLEDRYNEQFF. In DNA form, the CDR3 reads TGTGCCAGCAGCTTGGAGGACAGGTACAATGAGCAGTTCTTC.

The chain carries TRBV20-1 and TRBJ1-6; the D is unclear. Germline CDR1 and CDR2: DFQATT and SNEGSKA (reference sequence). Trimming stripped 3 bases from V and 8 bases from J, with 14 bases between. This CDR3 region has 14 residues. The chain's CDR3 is CSASGHGIDSPLHF. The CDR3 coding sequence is TGCAGTGCTAGTGGCCACGGTATCGATTCACCCCTCCACTTT.

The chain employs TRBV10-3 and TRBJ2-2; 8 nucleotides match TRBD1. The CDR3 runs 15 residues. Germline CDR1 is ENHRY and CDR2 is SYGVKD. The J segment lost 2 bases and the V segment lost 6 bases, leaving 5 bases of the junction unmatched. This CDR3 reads CAIREDRGNTGELFF. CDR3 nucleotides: TGTGCCATCAGGGAAGACAGGGGTAACACCGGGGAGCTGTTTTTT.

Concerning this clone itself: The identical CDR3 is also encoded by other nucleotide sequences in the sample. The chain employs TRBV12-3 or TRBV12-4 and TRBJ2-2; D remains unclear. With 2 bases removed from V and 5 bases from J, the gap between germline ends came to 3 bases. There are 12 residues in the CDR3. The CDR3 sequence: CASSLLTGELFF. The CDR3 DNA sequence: TGTGCCAGCAGTTTACTTACCGGGGAGCTGTTTTTT.

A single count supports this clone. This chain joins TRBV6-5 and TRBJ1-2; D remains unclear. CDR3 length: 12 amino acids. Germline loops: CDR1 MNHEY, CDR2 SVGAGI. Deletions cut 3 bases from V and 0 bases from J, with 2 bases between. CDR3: CASSYTNYGYTF. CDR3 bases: TGTGCCAGCAGTTATACTAACTATGGCTACACCTTC.

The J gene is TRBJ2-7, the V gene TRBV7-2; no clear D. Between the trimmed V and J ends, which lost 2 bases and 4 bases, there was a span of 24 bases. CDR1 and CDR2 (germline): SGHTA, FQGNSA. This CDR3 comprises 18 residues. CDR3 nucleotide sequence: TGTGCCAGCAGCTTAATAAATCTACTCCCCGCTTCAAGATACGAGCAGTACTTC. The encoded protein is CASSLINLLPASRYEQYF.

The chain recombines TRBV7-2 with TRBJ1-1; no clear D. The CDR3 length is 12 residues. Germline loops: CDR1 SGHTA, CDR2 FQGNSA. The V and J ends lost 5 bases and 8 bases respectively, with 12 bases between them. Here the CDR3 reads CASSHSVGEAFF. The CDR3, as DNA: TGTGCCAGCAGCCATAGCGTGGGAGAAGCTTTCTTT.

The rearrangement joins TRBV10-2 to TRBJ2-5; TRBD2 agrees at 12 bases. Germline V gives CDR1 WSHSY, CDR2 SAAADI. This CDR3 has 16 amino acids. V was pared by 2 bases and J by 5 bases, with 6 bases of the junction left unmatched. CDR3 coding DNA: TGCGCCAGCAGTGAGGGGACTAGCGGGTTTCGGGAGACCCAGTACTTC. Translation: CASSEGTSGFRETQYF.